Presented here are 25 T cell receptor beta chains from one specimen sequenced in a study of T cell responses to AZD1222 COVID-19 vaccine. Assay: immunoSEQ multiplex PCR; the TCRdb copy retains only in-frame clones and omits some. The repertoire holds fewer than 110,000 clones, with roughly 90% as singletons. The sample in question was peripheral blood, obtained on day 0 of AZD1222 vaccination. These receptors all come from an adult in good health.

The CDR3 spells CAGQTSRIGRWGEAFF. Written as DNA, the CDR3 is TGTGCCGGCCAAACAAGTCGTATAGGACGGTGGGGGGAAGCTTTCTTT. The chain employs TRBV28 and TRBJ1-1; tentative D call: TRBD1 (5 bases). Trimming removed 11 bases from V and 8 bases from J, with 30 bases in between. Germline V gene sequence: CDR1 MDHEN, CDR2 SYDVKM. The CDR3 spans 16 residues.

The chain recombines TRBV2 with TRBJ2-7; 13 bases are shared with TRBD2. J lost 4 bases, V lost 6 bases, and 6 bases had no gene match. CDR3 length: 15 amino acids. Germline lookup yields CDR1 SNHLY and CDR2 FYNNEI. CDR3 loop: CASRPGLAGSYEQYF. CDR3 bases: TGTGCCAGCAGGCCGGGACTAGCGGGATCATACGAGCAGTACTTC.

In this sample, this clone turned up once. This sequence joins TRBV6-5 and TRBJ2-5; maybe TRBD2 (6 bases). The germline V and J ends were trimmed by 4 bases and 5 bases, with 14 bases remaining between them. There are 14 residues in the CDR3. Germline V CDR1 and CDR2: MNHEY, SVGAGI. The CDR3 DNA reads TGTGCCAGCAGTTCCCAGACTAGTGCCGAGACCCAGTACTTC. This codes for CASSSQTSAETQYF.

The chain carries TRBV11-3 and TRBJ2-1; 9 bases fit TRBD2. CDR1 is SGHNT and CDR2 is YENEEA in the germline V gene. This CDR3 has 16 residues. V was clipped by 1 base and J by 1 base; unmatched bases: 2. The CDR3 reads CASSLVAGVSYNEQFF. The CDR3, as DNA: TGTGCCAGCAGCTTAGTAGCGGGAGTTTCCTACAATGAGCAGTTCTTC.

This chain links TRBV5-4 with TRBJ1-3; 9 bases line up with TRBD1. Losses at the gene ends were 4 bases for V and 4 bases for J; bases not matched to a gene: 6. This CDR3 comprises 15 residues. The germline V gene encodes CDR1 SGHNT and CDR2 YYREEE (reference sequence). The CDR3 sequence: CASSRGTGSGNTIYF. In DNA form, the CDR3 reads TGTGCCAGCAGCCGCGGGACAGGGAGCGGAAACACCATATATTTT.

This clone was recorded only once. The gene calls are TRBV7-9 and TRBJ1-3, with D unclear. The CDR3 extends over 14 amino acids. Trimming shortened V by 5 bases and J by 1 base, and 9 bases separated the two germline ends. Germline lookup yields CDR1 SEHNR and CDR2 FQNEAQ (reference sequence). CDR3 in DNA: TGTGCCAGCAGCGTCGGGATTTCTGGAAACACCATATATTTT. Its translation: CASSVGISGNTIYF.

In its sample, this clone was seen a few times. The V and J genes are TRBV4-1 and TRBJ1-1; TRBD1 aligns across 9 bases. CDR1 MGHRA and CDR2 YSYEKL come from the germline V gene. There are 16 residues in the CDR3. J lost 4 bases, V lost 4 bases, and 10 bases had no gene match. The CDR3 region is CASSLVPGQGGTEAFF. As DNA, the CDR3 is TGCGCCAGCAGCCTGGTACCGGGACAGGGAGGCACTGAAGCTTTCTTT.

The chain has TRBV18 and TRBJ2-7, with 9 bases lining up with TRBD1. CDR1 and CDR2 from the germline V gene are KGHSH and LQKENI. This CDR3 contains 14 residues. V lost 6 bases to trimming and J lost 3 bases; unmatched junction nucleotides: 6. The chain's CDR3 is CASSHRQGVYEQYF. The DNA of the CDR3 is TGTGCCAGCTCTCACCGACAGGGGGTCTACGAGCAGTACTTC. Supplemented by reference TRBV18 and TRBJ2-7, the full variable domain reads NAGVMQNPRHLVRRRGQEARLRCSPMKGHSHVYWYRQLPEEGLKFMVYLQKENIIDESGMPKERFSAEFPKEGPSILRIQQVVRGDSAAYFCASSHRQGVYEQYFGPGTRLTVT.

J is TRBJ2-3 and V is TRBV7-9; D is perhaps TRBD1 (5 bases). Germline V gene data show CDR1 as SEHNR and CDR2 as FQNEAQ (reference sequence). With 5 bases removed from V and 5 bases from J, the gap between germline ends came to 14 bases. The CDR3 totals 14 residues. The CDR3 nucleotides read TGTGCCAGCAGCACAACGCAGGGCGGAGATACGCAGTATTTT. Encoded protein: CASSTTQGGDTQYF. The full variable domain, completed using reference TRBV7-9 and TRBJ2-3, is DTGVSQNPRHKITKRGQNVTFRCDPISEHNRLYWYRQTLGQGPEFLTYFQNEAQLEKSRLLSDRFSAERPKGSFSTLEIQRTEQGDSAMYLCASSTTQGGDTQYFGPGTRLTVL.

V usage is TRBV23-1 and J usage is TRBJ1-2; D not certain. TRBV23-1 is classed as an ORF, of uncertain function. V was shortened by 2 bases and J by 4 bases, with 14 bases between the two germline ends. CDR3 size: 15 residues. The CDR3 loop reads CASSQSTSTLYGYTF. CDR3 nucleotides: TGCGCCAGCAGTCAAAGCACATCGACCCTCTATGGCTACACCTTC.

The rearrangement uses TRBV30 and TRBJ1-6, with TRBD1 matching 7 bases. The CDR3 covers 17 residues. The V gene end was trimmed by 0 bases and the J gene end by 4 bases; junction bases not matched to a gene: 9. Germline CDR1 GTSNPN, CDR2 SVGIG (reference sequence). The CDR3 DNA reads TGTGCCTGGAGTGTATATGGCAGGGGGGGATATAATTCACCCCTCCACTTT. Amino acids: CAWSVYGRGGYNSPLHF. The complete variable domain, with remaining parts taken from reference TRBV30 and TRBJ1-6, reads SQTIHQWPATLVQPVGSPLSLECTVEGTSNPNLYWYRQAAGRGLQLLFYSVGIGQISSEVPQNLSASRPQDRQFILSSKKLLLSDSGFYLCAWSVYGRGGYNSPLHFGNGTRLTVT.

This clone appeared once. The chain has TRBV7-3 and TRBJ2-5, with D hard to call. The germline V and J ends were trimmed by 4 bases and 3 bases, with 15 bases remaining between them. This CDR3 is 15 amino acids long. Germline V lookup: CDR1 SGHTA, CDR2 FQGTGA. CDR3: CASSSNPSQKETQYF. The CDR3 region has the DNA TGTGCCAGCAGCTCTAACCCTTCACAAAAAGAGACCCAGTACTTC. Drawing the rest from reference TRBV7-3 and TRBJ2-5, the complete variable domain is GAGVSQTPSNKVTEKGKYVELRCDPISGHTALYWYRQSLGQGPEFLIYFQGTGAADDSGLPNDRFFAVRPEGSVSTLKIQRTERGDSAVYLCASSSNPSQKETQYFGPGTRLLVL.

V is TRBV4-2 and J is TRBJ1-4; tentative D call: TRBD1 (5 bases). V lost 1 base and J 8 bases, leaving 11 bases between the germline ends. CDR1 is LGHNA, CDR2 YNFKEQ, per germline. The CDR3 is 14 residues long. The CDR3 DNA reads TGTGCCAGCAGCCAAGCAGGGATCGGGGAAAAACTGTTTTTT. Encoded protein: CASSQAGIGEKLFF.

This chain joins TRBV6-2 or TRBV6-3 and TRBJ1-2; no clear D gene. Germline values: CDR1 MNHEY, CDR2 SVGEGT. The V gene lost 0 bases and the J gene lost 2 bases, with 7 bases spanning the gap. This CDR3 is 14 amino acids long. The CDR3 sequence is CASSYSNTNYGYTF. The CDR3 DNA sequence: TGTGCCAGCAGTTACTCGAACACGAACTATGGCTACACCTTC.

Here the CDR3 DNA reads TGTGCCAGCTCAGATAAAGACAGACGTAATGAAAAACTGTTTTTT. This codes for CASSDKDRRNEKLFF. This rearrangement joins TRBV28 to TRBJ1-4, with D possibly matching TRBD1 (5 bases). The V and J ends lost 8 bases and 4 bases respectively, with 17 bases between them. The CDR3 length is 15 residues. Germline values: CDR1 MDHEN, CDR2 SYDVKM. Supplemented by reference TRBV28 and TRBJ1-4, the full variable domain reads DVKVTQSSRYLVKRTGEKVFLECVQDMDHENMFWYRQDPGLGLRLIYFSYDVKMKEKGDIPEGYSVSREKKERFSLILESASTNQTSMYLCASSDKDRRNEKLFFGSGTQLSVL.

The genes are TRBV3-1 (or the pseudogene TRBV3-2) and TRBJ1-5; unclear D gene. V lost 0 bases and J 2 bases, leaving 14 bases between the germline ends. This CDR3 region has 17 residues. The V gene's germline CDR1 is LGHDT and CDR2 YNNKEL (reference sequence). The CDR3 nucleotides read TGTGCCAGCAGCCAAGATAAGGCGGGCGGGCGCAATCAGCCCCAGCATTTT. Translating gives CASSQDKAGGRNQPQHF.

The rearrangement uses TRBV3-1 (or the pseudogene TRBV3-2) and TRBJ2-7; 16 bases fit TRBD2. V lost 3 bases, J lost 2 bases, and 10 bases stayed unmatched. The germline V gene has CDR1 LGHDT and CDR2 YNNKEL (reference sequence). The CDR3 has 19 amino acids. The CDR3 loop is CASSQDPGLAGGRTYEQYF. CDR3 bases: TGTGCCAGCAGCCAGGACCCGGGACTAGCGGGAGGGAGGACCTACGAGCAGTACTTC.

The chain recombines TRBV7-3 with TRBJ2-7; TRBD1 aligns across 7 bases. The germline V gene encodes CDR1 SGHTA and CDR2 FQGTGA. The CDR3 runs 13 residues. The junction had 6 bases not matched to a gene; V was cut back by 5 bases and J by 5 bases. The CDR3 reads CASSVQGTDEQYF. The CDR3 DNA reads TGTGCCAGCAGCGTACAGGGGACGGACGAGCAGTACTTC.

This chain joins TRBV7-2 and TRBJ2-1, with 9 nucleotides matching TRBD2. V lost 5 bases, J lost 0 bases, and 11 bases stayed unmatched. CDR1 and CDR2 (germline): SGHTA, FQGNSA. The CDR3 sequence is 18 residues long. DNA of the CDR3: TGTGCCAGCAGCCAAATTGGACTAGCGCGAAGCTCCTACAATGAGCAGTTCTTC. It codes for CASSQIGLARSSYNEQFF.

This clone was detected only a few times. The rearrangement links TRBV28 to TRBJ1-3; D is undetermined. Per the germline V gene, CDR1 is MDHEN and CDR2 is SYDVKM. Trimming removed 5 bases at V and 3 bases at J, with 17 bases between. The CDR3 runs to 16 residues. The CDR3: CASSLPPDFGGNTIYF. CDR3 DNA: TGTGCCAGCAGTCTGCCCCCGGACTTTGGTGGAAACACCATATATTTT.

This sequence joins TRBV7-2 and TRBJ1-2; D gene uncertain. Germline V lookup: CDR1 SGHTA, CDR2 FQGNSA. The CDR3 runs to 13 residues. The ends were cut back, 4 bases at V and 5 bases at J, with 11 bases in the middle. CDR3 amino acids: CASSSRGIYGYTF. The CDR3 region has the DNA TGTGCCAGCAGCTCCCGTGGCATATATGGCTACACCTTC.

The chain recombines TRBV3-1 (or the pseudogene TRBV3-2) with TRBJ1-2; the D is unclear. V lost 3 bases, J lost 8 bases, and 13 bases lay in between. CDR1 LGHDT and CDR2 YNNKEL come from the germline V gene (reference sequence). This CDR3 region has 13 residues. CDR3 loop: CASSQEPYIGYTF. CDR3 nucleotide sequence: TGTGCCAGCAGCCAGGAGCCCTATATCGGCTACACCTTC.

The CDR3 nucleotides read TGTGCCAGCAGCCTGGACAGGGCGGGGGATCCTAACTATGGCTACACCTTC. As protein: CASSLDRAGDPNYGYTF. The V gene is TRBV7-3, the J gene TRBJ1-2, with 8 bases that match TRBD1. Germline CDR1 and CDR2: SGHTA and FQGTGA. The trim removed 5 bases at V and 0 bases at J, leaving 11 bases unmatched. This CDR3 is 17 amino acids long.

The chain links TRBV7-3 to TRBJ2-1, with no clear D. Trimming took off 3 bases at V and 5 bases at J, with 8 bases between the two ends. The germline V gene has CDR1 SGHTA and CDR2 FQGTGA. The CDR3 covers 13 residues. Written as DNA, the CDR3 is TGTGCCAGCAGCTTCCAGGTGAACAATGAGCAGTTCTTC. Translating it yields CASSFQVNNEQFF.

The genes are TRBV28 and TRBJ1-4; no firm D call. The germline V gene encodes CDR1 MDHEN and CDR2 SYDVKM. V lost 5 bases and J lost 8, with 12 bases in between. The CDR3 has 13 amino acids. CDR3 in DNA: TGTGCCAGCAGTCCATGGACCCCAGAAAAACTGTTTTTT. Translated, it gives CASSPWTPEKLFF.